This T cell receptor (beta chain) stems from a study of prognosis after radiotherapy for stage I lung cancer. There are 16 residues in the CDR3. The germline V gene has CDR1 DFQATT and CDR2 SNEGSKA (reference sequence). V lost 8 bases to trimming and J lost 2 bases; unmatched junction nucleotides: 10. Genomic DNA yielded TCR beta CDR3, amplified by two-round multiplex PCR. First-round PCR employed TRBV- and TRBJ-specific primers for each gene. TCRdb re-called the multiplex PCR reads with MiXCR, one entry per CDR3 protein. Of 30,000 to 35,000 distinct CDR3 sequences detected, 40% to 60% appear once; the ten largest clones hold about 15%.

The sequence came from a donor aged 50 or older with non-small cell lung cancer. The sample consisted of PBMCs, taken before or after stereotactic body radiation therapy (not recorded which). V and J are TRBV20-1 and TRBJ2-3, with 13 bases lining up with TRBD2. DNA for the CDR3: TGCAGTTCTCTCTCGGGGACTAGCGGGATCACAGATACGCAGTATTTT. Translating it yields CSSLSGTSGITDTQYF.